Here is one TCR beta chain with its context. The CDR3 contains 13 residues. V was cut by 2 bases and J by 3 bases, with 7 bases left in between. From germline, CDR1 is MNHNS and CDR2 SASEGT. The source of the sample is a study of blood T cells in healthy people across ages. Using a J-beta primer mix together with a sample-barcoded 5' primer, a second PCR was run for 7 to 11 cycles. Using its own MiXCR run on the 5' RACE reads, TCRdb lists one record per CDR3 protein. The sample yields approximately 780,000 distinct CDR3 sequences, around 24% seen once. This same sample was also taken into another study, of T cells of mothers and their children.

The sequence was collected from a boy aged 5-17 years in good health. The material sequenced was blood. V and J are TRBV6-1 and TRBJ1-1; no clear D gene. The DNA of the CDR3 is TGTGCCAGCAGTGAACTGCGATACACTGAAGCTTTCTTT. Translated: CASSELRYTEAFF.